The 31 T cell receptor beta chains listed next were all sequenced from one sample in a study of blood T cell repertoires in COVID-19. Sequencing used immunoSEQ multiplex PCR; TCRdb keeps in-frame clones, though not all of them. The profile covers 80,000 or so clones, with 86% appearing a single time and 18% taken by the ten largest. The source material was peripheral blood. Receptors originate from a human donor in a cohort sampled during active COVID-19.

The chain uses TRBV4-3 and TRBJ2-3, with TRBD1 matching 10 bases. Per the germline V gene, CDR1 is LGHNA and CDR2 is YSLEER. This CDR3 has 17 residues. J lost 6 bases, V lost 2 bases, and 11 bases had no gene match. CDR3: CASSQFHGTGAADTQYF. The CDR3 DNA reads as TGCGCCAGCAGCCAATTCCACGGGACAGGGGCAGCGGATACGCAGTATTTT.

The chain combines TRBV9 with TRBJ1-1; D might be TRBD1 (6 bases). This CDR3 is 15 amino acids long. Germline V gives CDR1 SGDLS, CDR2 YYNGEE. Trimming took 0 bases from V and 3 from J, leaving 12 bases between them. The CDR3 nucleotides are TGTGCCAGCAGCGTAGCAGGGGAGAGATACACTGAAGCTTTCTTT. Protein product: CASSVAGERYTEAFF.

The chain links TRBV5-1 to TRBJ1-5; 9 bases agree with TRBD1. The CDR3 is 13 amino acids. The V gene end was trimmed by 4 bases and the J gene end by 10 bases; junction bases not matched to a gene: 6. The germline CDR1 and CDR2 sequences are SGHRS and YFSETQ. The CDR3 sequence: CASSEGQGGPQHF. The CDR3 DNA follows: TGCGCCAGCAGCGAGGGACAGGGTGGACCCCAGCATTTT.

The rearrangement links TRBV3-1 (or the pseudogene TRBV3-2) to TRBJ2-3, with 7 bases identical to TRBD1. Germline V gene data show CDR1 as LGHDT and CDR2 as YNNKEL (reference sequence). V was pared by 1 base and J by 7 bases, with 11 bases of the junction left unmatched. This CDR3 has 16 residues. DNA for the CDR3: TGTGCCAGCAGCCAAGCACAGGGGATCCGTTTCCATACGCAGTATTTT. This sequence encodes CASSQAQGIRFHTQYF.

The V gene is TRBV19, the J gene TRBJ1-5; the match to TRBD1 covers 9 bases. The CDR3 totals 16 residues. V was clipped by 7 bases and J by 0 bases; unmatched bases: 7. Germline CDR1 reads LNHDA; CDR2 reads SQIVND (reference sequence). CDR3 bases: TGTGCCAGTACGAAGGGACAGGGCAATAGCAATCAGCCCCAGCATTTT. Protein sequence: CASTKGQGNSNQPQHF.

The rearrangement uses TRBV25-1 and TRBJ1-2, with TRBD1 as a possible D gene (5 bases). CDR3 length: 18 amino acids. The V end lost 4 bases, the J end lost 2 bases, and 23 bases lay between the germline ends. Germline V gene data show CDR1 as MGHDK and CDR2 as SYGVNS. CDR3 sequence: CASSGTVWGGTGNYGYTF. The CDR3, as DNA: TGTGCCAGCAGTGGAACCGTTTGGGGAGGGACTGGCAACTATGGCTACACCTTC.

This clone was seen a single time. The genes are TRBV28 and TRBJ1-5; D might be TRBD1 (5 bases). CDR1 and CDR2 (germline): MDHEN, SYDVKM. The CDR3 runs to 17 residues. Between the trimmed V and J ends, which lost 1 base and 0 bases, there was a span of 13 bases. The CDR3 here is CASSLYDSFYSNQPQHF. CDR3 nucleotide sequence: TGTGCCAGCAGTTTATACGACAGTTTTTATAGCAATCAGCCCCAGCATTTT.

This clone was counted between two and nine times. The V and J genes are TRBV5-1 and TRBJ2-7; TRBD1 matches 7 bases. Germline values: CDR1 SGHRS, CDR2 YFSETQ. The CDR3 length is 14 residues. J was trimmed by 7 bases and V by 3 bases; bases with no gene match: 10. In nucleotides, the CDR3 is TGCGCCAGCAGCTCCGGACAGGCGACGGAAGAGCAGTACTTC. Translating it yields CASSSGQATEEQYF.

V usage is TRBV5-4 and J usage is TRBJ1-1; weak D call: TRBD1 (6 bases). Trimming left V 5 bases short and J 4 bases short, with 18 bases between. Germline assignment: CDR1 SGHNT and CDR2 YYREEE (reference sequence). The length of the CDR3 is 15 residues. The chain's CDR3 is CASSLPSGVLTEAFF. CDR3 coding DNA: TGTGCCAGCAGTTTACCCTCAGGGGTTCTCACTGAAGCTTTCTTT. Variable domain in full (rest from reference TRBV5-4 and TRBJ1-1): ETGVTQSPTHLIKTRGQQVTLRCSSQSGHNTVSWYQQALGQGPQFIFQYYREEENGRGNFPPRFSGLQFPNYSSELNVNALELDDSALYLCASSLPSGVLTEAFFGQGTRLTVV.

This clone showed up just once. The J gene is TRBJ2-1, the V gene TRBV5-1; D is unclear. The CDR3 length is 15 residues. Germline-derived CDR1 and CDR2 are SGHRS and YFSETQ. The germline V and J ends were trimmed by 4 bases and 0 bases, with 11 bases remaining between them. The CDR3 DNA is TGCGCCAGCAGCCCTCTTAGGAGCTCCTACAATGAGCAGTTCTTC. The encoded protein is CASSPLRSSYNEQFF.

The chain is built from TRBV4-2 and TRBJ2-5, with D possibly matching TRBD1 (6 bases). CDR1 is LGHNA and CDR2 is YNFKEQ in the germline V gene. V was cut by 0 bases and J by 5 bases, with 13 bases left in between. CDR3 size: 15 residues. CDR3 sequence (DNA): TGTGCCAGCAGCCAAGAAGGGGTGGGGGCGGAGACCCAGTACTTC. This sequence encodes CASSQEGVGAETQYF.

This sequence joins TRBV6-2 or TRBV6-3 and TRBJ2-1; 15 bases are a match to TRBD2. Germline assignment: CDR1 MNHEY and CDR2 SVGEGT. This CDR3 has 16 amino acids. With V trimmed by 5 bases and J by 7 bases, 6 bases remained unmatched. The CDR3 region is CASSIGLAGGQNEQFF. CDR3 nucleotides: TGTGCCAGCAGTATTGGACTAGCGGGGGGGCAGAATGAGCAGTTCTTC.

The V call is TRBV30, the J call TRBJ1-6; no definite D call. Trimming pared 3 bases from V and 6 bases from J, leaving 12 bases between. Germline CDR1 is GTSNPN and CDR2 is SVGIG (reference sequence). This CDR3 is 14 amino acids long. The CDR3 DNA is TGTGCCTGGAGCCAGCGCTGGCGTAATTCACCCCTCCACTTT. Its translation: CAWSQRWRNSPLHF. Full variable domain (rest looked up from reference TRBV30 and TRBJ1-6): SQTIHQWPATLVQPVGSPLSLECTVEGTSNPNLYWYRQAAGRGLQLLFYSVGIGQISSEVPQNLSASRPQDRQFILSSKKLLLSDSGFYLCAWSQRWRNSPLHFGNGTRLTVT.

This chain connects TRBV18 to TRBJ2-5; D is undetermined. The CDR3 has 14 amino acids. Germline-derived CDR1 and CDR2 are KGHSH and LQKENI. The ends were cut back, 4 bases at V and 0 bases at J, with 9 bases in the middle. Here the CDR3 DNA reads TGTGCCAGCTCACTCGGTCAGGACCAAGAGACCCAGTACTTC. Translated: CASSLGQDQETQYF.

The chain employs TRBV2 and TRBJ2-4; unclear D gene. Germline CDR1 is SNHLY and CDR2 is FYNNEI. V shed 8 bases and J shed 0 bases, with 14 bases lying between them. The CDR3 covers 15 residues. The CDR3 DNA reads TGTGCCAGCGTTACTGGTCGAGGAGCCAAAAACATTCAGTACTTC. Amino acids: CASVTGRGAKNIQYF.

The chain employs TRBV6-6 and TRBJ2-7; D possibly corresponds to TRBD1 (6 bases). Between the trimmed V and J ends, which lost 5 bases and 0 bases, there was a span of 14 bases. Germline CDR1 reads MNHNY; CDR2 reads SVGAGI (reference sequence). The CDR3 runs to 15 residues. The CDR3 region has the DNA TGTGCCAGCAGTCTAGTAGGGGGTTCCTCCTACGAGCAGTACTTC. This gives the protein CASSLVGGSSYEQYF.

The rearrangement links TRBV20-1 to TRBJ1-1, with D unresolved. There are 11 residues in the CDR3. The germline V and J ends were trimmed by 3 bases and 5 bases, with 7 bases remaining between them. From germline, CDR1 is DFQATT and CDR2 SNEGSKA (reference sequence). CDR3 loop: CSARPGTEAFF. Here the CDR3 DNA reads TGCAGTGCTAGGCCGGGGACTGAAGCTTTCTTT.

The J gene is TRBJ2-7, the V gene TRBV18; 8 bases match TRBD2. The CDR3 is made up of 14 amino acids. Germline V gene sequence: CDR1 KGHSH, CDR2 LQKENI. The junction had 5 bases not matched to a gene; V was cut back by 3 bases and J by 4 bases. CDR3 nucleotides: TGTGCCAGCTCACCGGGACTAGAAGCGTACGAGCAGTACTTC. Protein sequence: CASSPGLEAYEQYF.

The CDR3 DNA reads TGTGCCAGCAAGCGGGAGCCGGGGGGAGAGACCCAGTACTTC. This codes for CASKREPGGETQYF. This sequence joins TRBV6-5 and TRBJ2-5; 8 bases fit TRBD2. The CDR3 sequence is 14 residues long. J was trimmed by 4 bases and V by 7 bases; bases with no gene match: 8. CDR1 and CDR2 from the germline V gene are MNHEY and SVGAGI.

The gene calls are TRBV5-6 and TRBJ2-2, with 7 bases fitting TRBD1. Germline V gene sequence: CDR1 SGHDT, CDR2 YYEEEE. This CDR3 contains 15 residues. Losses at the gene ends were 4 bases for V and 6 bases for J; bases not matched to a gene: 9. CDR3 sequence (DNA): TGTGCCAGCAGCCGACAGGGTTCTCAAGCCGGGGAGCTGTTTTTT. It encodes CASSRQGSQAGELFF.

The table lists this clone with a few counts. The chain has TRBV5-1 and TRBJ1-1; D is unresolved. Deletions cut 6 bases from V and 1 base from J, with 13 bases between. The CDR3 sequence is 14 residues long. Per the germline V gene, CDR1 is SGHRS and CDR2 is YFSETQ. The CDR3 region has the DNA TGCGCCAGCACCGGACCGGGAACGAACACTGAAGCTTTCTTT. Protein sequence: CASTGPGTNTEAFF.

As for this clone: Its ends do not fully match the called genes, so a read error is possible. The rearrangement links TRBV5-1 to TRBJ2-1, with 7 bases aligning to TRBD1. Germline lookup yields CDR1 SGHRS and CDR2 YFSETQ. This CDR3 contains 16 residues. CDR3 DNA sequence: TGCGCCAGCAGTTTGGATACCGGGACAGCGTTCCGGGAGCAGTTCTTC. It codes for CASSLDTGTAFREQFF.

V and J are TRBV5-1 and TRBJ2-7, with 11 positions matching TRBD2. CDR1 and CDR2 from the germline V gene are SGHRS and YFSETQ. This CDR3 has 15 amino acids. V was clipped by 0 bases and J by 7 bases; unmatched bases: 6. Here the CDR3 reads CASSLAASGRREQYF. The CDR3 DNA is TGCGCCAGCAGCTTGGCGGCTAGCGGGAGGAGGGAGCAGTACTTC.

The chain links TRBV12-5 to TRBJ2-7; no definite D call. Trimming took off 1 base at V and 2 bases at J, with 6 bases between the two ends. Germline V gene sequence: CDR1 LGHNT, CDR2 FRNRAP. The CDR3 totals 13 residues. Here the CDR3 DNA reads TGTGCTAGTGGTTTGGACGGAGCCTACGAGCAGTACTTC. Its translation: CASGLDGAYEQYF.

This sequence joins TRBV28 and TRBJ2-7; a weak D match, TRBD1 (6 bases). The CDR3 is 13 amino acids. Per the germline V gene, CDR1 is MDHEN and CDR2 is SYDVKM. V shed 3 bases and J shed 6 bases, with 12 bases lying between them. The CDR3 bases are TGTGCCAGCAGTTTCCACAGGGCTGGCGAGCAGTACTTC. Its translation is CASSFHRAGEQYF.

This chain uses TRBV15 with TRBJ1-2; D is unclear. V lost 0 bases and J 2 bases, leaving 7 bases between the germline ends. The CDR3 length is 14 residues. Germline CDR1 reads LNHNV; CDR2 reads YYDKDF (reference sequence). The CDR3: CATSREPGNYGYTF. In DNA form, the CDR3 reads TGTGCCACCAGCAGAGAACCGGGAAACTATGGCTACACCTTC.

The CDR3 spells CASSVDGGSGGTEAFF. Here the CDR3 DNA reads TGTGCCAGCAGCGTAGATGGGGGGTCGGGTGGCACTGAAGCTTTCTTT. This chain links TRBV9 with TRBJ1-1; a possible D gene is TRBD1 (5 bases). CDR3 length equals 16 residues. Per germline, CDR1 SGDLS and CDR2 YYNGEE. The ends were cut back, 0 bases at V and 4 bases at J, with 16 bases in the middle.

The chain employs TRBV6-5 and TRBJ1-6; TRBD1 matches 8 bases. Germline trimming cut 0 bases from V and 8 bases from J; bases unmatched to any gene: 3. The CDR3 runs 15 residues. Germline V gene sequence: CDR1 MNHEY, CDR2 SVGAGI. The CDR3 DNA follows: TGTGCCAGCAGTTACTCGACGACAGGGGATTCACCCCTCCACTTT. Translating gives CASSYSTTGDSPLHF.

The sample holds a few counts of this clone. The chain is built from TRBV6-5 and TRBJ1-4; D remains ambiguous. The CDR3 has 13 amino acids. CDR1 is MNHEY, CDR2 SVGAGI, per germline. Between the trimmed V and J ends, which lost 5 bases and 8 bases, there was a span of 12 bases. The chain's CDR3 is CASSPGEGEKLFF. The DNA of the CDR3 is TGTGCCAGCAGTCCCGGGGAGGGCGAAAAACTGTTTTTT.

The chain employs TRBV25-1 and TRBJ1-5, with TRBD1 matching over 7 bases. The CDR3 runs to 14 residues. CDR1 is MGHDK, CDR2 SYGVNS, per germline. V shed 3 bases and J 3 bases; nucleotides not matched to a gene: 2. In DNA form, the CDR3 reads TGTGCCAGCAGTGAGACAGGGCACAATCAGCCCCAGCATTTT. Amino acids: CASSETGHNQPQHF.

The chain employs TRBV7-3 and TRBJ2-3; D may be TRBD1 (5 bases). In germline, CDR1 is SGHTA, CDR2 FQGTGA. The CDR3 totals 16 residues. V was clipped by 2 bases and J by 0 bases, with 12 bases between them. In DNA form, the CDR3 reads TGTGCCAGCAGCTTAGGCGACAGTTCTAGCACAGATACGCAGTATTTT. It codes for CASSLGDSSSTDTQYF. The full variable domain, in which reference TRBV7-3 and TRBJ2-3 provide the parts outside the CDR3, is GAGVSQTPSNKVTEKGKYVELRCDPISGHTALYWYRQSLGQGPEFLIYFQGTGAADDSGLPNDRFFAVRPEGSVSTLKIQRTERGDSAVYLCASSLGDSSSTDTQYFGPGTRLTVL.